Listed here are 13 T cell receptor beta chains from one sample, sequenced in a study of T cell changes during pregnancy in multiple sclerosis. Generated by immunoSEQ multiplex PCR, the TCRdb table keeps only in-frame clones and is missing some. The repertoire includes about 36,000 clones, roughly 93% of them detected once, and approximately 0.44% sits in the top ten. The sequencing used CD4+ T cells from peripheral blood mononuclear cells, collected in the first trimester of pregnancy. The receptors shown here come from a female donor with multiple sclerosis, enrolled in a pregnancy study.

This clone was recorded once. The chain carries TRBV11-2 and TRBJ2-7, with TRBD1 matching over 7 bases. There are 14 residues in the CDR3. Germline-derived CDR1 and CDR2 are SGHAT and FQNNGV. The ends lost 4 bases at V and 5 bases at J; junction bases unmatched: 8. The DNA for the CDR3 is TGTGCCAGCAGCTCCACAGGGGCCGGGAACGAGCAGTACTTC. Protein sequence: CASSSTGAGNEQYF.

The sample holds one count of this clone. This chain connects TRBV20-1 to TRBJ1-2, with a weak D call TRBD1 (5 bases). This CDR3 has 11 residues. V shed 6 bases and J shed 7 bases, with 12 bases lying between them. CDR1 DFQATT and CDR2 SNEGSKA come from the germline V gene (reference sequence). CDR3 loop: CSASRGIGYTF. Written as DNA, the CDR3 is TGCAGTGCCTCTCGGGGGATTGGCTACACCTTC.

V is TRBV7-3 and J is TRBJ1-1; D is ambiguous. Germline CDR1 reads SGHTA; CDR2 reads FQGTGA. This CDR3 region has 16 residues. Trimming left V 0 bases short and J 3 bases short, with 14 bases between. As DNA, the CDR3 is TGTGCCAGCAGCTTAACGGGCACCCAACGGCACACTGAAGCTTTCTTT. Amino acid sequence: CASSLTGTQRHTEAFF.

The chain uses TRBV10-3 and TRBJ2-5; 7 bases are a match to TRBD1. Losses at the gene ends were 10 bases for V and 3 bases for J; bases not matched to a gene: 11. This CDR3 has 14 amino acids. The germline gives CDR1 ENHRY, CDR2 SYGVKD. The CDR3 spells CATKTGLKEETQYF. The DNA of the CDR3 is TGTGCCACTAAGACAGGGCTTAAAGAAGAGACCCAGTACTTC.

In nucleotides, the CDR3 is TGTGCCAGCAGGGGGCCCCCCGACACCGGGGAGCTGTTTTTT. It translates to CASRGPPDTGELFF. The V gene is TRBV2, the J gene TRBJ2-2; D perhaps matches TRBD1 (5 bases). The V end lost 6 bases, the J end lost 3 bases, and 11 bases lay between the germline ends. The CDR3 is made up of 14 amino acids. CDR1 is SNHLY, CDR2 FYNNEI, per germline.

The DNA of the CDR3 is TGTGCCAGCAGTTTACTCCCCACAGGGGACACTAACTATGGCTACACCTTC. This sequence encodes CASSLLPTGDTNYGYTF. The chain is built from TRBV27 and TRBJ1-2; 7 bases fit TRBD1. The CDR3 sequence is 17 residues long. With 2 bases clipped from V and 0 bases from J, the junction kept 9 bases outside the gene matches. Germline V gene sequence: CDR1 MNHEY, CDR2 SMNVEV (reference sequence).

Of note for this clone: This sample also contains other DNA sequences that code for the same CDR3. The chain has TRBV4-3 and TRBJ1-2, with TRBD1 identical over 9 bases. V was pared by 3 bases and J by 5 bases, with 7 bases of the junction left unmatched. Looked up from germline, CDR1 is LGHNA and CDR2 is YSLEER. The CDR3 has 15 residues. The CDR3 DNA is TGCGCCAGCAGCCAGGATCGGACAGGGGCGTATGGCTACACCTTC. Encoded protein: CASSQDRTGAYGYTF.

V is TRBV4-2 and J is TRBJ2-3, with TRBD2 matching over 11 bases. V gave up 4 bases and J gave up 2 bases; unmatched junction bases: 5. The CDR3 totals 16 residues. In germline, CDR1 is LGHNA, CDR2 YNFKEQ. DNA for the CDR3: TGTGCCAGCAGCCGGGTTAGCGGGAGGGCCACAGATACGCAGTATTTT. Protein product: CASSRVSGRATDTQYF.

In nucleotides, the CDR3 is TGTGCCAGCAGCTTAGCGCGTCAAGCTCCCTCCTACAATGAGCAGTTCTTC. This gives the protein CASSLARQAPSYNEQFF. The chain combines TRBV7-9 with TRBJ2-1; D gene unclear. V lost 0 bases, J lost 0 bases, and 12 bases lay in between. Germline loops: CDR1 SEHNR, CDR2 FQNEAQ (reference sequence). The CDR3 extends over 17 amino acids.

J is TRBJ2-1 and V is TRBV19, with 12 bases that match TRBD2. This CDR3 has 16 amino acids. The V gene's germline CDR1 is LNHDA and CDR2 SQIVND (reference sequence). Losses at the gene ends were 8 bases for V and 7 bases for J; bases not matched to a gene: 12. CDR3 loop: CASSYFLAGGPNEQFF. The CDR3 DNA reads TGTGCCAGTTCCTACTTCCTAGCGGGAGGGCCAAATGAGCAGTTCTTC.

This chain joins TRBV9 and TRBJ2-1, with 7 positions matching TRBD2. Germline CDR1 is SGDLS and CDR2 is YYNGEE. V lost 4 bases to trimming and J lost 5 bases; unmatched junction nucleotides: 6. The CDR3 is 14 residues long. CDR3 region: CASSLPGLHNEQFF. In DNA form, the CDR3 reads TGTGCCAGCAGCCTCCCGGGACTACACAATGAGCAGTTCTTC.

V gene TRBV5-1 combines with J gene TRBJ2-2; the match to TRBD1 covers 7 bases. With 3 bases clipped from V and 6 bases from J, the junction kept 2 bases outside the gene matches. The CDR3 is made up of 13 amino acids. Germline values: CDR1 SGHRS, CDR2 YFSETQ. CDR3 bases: TGCGCCAGCAGCTACGACAGGGCCGGGGAGCTGTTTTTT. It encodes CASSYDRAGELFF.

CDR3 sequence reads: CASSLGASGSWNEQFF. The CDR3 DNA reads as TGTGCCAGCAGCTTAGGAGCTAGCGGGAGTTGGAATGAGCAGTTCTTC. The rearrangement links TRBV11-2 to TRBJ2-1; 10 bases are shared with TRBD2. Germline V lookup: CDR1 SGHAT, CDR2 FQNNGV. The length of the CDR3 is 16 residues. Unmatched junction bases numbered 7, after V lost 1 base and J lost 7 bases.